The 25 T cell receptor beta chains in this list originate from one sample, sequenced in a study of cytomegalovirus exposure and HLA in healthy donors. The PCR employed 60 Vbeta primers together with 13 Jbeta primers. Profiling relied on immunoSEQ multiplex PCR, and the TCRdb table lists in-frame clones only, not all of them. With around 100,000 clones in the sample, the ten largest clones hold about 3.2%. What was sequenced was PBMCs. These receptors were taken from a man aged 35 to 55 in good health and CMV-seronegative.

The rearrangement links TRBV10-2 to TRBJ2-7; D gene unclear. Germline V CDR1 and CDR2: WSHSY, SAAADI. CDR3 size: 12 residues. V lost 6 bases to trimming and J lost 0 bases, with 6 bases between them. The CDR3, as DNA: TGCGCCAGCAGGTCGGGCTCCTACGAGCAGTACTTC. Protein: CASRSGSYEQYF.

Judged by frequency, this clone is medium-sized. The CDR3 DNA sequence: TGTGCCAGCAGACCGGATCTAGCGGGTGCTGAGCAGTTCTTC. Translating it yields CASRPDLAGAEQFF. The chain has TRBV28 and TRBJ2-1; 8 nucleotides align to TRBD2. The CDR3 extends over 14 amino acids. V lost 6 bases and J lost 9; bases outside the gene matches: 10. Germline V lookup: CDR1 MDHEN, CDR2 SYDVKM.

The chain couples TRBV7-2 to TRBJ2-7; the match to TRBD2 covers 8 bases. Germline V gene data show CDR1 as SGHTA and CDR2 as FQGNSA. V shed 8 bases and J 3 bases; nucleotides not matched to a gene: 9. CDR3 size: 14 residues. The CDR3 spells CASSRGGHGYEQYF. CDR3 in DNA: TGTGCCAGCTCCCGGGGGGGACACGGCTACGAGCAGTACTTC.

V and J are TRBV14 and TRBJ2-3; 7 nucleotides agree with TRBD1. V lost 6 bases, J lost 6 bases, and 6 bases stayed unmatched. The CDR3 length is 13 residues. Germline lookup yields CDR1 SGHDN and CDR2 FVKESK. CDR3: CASSPGGLDTQYF. The CDR3 DNA reads as TGTGCCAGCAGTCCAGGGGGTTTGGATACGCAGTATTTT.

The rearrangement links TRBV5-1 to TRBJ2-3; 7 nucleotides align to TRBD2. After removal of 0 bases from V and 0 bases from J, the junction contained 4 bases not matched to a gene. Germline loops: CDR1 SGHRS, CDR2 YFSETQ. This CDR3 is 16 amino acids long. The CDR3 region is CASSLDRRGSTDTQYF. In nucleotides, the CDR3 is TGCGCCAGCAGCTTGGATCGGCGGGGGAGCACAGATACGCAGTATTTT.

The chain joins TRBV16 to TRBJ1-5; D unclear. CDR1 and CDR2 from the germline V gene are KGHSY and FQNENV. The CDR3 totals 14 residues. V lost 4 bases to trimming and J lost 4 bases, with 11 bases between them. The CDR3 reads CASSRLRENQPQHF. The CDR3 bases are TGTGCCAGCAGCCGACTCCGGGAGAATCAGCCCCAGCATTTT.

The chain uses TRBV5-4 and TRBJ2-7; 9 bases are shared with TRBD2. Germline lookup yields CDR1 SGHNT and CDR2 YYREEE (reference sequence). V trimming: 4 bases; J trimming: 3 bases; junction bases outside the gene matches: 11. This CDR3 is built from 16 residues. DNA for the CDR3: TGTGCCAGCAGCGTAGCGGGAGATAGGCTTCTCTACGAGCAGTACTTC. Its protein is CASSVAGDRLLYEQYF.

The J gene is TRBJ2-1, the V gene TRBV30; 7 bases map to TRBD2. V lost 4 bases, J lost 4 bases, and 7 bases stayed unmatched. Germline V gene sequence: CDR1 GTSNPN, CDR2 SVGIG (reference sequence). This CDR3 region has 14 residues. The CDR3 loop reads CAWNPSGLYNEQFF. The DNA of the CDR3 is TGTGCCTGGAATCCTAGCGGTCTTTACAATGAGCAGTTCTTC.

The chain has TRBV28 and TRBJ2-5; the match to TRBD1 covers 9 bases. Germline lookup yields CDR1 MDHEN and CDR2 SYDVKM. Trimming removed 3 bases from V and 4 bases from J; junction bases left unmatched: 3. This CDR3 spans 14 amino acids. The CDR3 reads CASSLDRGRETQYF. DNA of the CDR3: TGTGCCAGCAGTTTGGACAGGGGAAGAGAGACCCAGTACTTC.

The V call is TRBV19, the J call TRBJ2-7; 10 positions agree with TRBD2. There are 16 residues in the CDR3. Looked up from germline, CDR1 is LNHDA and CDR2 is SQIVND (reference sequence). Trimming cost V 6 bases and J 0 bases; bases outside gene matches: 8. The CDR3 DNA sequence: TGTGCCAGTAGAATGACTAGCGGGTCGGGCTCCTACGAGCAGTACTTC. It translates to CASRMTSGSGSYEQYF.

The genes are TRBV10-2 and TRBJ1-1; 7 bases are shared with TRBD1. The CDR3 runs 14 residues. Germline CDR1 WSHSY, CDR2 SAAADI. Trimming removed 6 bases from V and 1 base from J; junction bases left unmatched: 5. DNA of the CDR3: TGCGCCAGCAGGGTCCGACAGGGGAACACTGAAGCTTTCTTT. This gives the protein CASRVRQGNTEAFF.

V and J are TRBV28 and TRBJ2-7; 10 bases fit TRBD1. The CDR3 is made up of 15 amino acids. The germline V gene encodes CDR1 MDHEN and CDR2 SYDVKM. The junction had 7 bases not matched to a gene; V was cut back by 6 bases and J by 2 bases. In nucleotides, the CDR3 is TGTGCCAGCAGGGTGGGGACAGGGGCGACCTACGAGCAGTACTTC. Its translation is CASRVGTGATYEQYF.

The chain is built from TRBV7-7 and TRBJ2-5; possibly TRBD1 for D (6 bases). The germline CDR1 and CDR2 sequences are SSHAT and FNYEAQ (reference sequence). The V and J ends lost 1 base and 3 bases respectively, with 9 bases between them. There are 14 residues in the CDR3. Here the CDR3 reads CASSLGGPKETQYF. The DNA for the CDR3 is TGTGCCAGCAGCTTAGGGGGGCCCAAAGAGACCCAGTACTTC.

The chain employs TRBV6-1 and TRBJ1-1; 8 bases agree with TRBD1. With V trimmed by 10 bases and J by 4 bases, 11 bases remained unmatched. From germline, CDR1 is MNHNS and CDR2 SASEGT. The CDR3 contains 14 residues. Here the CDR3 reads CATILDRVVTEAFF. CDR3 DNA: TGTGCCACCATTTTGGACAGGGTGGTCACTGAAGCTTTCTTT.

The CDR3 nucleotides are TGTGCCAGCAGCTCCCAGGGGGATGGCACTGAAGCTTTCTTT. Translation gives CASSSQGDGTEAFF. J is TRBJ1-1 and V is TRBV7-9, with TRBD1 matching over 7 bases. Per germline, CDR1 SEHNR and CDR2 FQNEAQ (reference sequence). CDR3 length: 14 residues. J was trimmed by 4 bases and V by 4 bases; bases with no gene match: 6.

The chain joins TRBV6-6 to TRBJ2-7; D gene uncertain. There are 14 residues in the CDR3. V lost 2 bases and J 3 bases, leaving 11 bases between the germline ends. Germline assignment: CDR1 MNHNY and CDR2 SVGAGI (reference sequence). The CDR3 here is CASSYEAGSYEQYF. DNA for the CDR3: TGTGCCAGCAGTTACGAAGCAGGTAGCTACGAGCAGTACTTC.

The chain joins TRBV7-2 to TRBJ2-3, with D possibly TRBD1 on 7 matching bases. The CDR3 contains 16 residues. The germline V and J ends were trimmed by 2 bases and 0 bases, with 12 bases remaining between them. From germline, CDR1 is SGHTA and CDR2 FQGNSA. The CDR3 here is CASSLNQGGSTDTQYF. CDR3 in DNA: TGTGCCAGCAGCTTAAATCAGGGGGGAAGCACAGATACGCAGTATTTT.

The gene calls are TRBV18 and TRBJ2-5; 9 bases are a match to TRBD1. The V segment lost 2 bases and the J segment 4 bases; nucleotides outside the gene matches: 2. The CDR3 spans 14 residues. The germline V gene encodes CDR1 KGHSH and CDR2 LQKENI. DNA for the CDR3: TGTGCCAGCTCACCAGGGACAGGGCGAGAGACCCAGTACTTC. It encodes CASSPGTGRETQYF.

V gene TRBV10-1 combines with J gene TRBJ2-3; the D is unclear. Germline assignment: CDR1 WNHNN and CDR2 SYGVQD (reference sequence). V was pared by 0 bases and J by 4 bases, with 8 bases between. This CDR3 spans 14 amino acids. The CDR3 spells CASSESARPDTQYF. As DNA, the CDR3 is TGCGCCAGCAGTGAGTCCGCTAGACCAGATACGCAGTATTTT.

The chain links TRBV19 to TRBJ1-2, with D maybe TRBD1 (6 bases). The V gene's germline CDR1 is LNHDA and CDR2 SQIVND (reference sequence). The V end was cut by 1 base, the J end by 13 bases, with 19 bases between. The CDR3 spans 14 residues. The CDR3 DNA reads TGTGCCAGTAGTATAGGGTCGGACAGCGGAAAGGCCACCTTC. Translating gives CASSIGSDSGKATF.

This chain connects TRBV7-9 to TRBJ2-1; the D gene is possibly TRBD2 (6 bases). CDR3 length: 14 amino acids. The germline V gene has CDR1 SEHNR and CDR2 FQNEAQ (reference sequence). V was trimmed by 2 bases and J by 6 bases, leaving 11 bases between them. In DNA form, the CDR3 reads TGTGCCAGCAGCTTACGCGGGAAGGCCAATGAGCAGTTCTTC. The encoded protein is CASSLRGKANEQFF. Full variable domain (missing parts from reference TRBV7-9 and TRBJ2-1): DTGVSQNPRHKITKRGQNVTFRCDPISEHNRLYWYRQTLGQGPEFLTYFQNEAQLEKSRLLSDRFSAERPKGSFSTLEIQRTEQGDSAMYLCASSLRGKANEQFFGPGTRLTVL.

This chain connects TRBV5-6 to TRBJ1-2; unclear D gene. This CDR3 has 13 amino acids. V lost 0 bases and J 6 bases, leaving 9 bases between the germline ends. Looked up from germline, CDR1 is SGHDT and CDR2 is YYEEEE. The CDR3 region is CASSLGLQDGYTF. The DNA of the CDR3 is TGTGCCAGCAGCTTGGGGCTTCAGGATGGCTACACCTTC.

The rearrangement links TRBV19 to TRBJ1-2, with 7 bases fitting TRBD1. The CDR3 has 14 amino acids. J was trimmed by 8 bases and V by 7 bases; bases with no gene match: 13. CDR1 and CDR2 from the germline V gene are LNHDA and SQIVND (reference sequence). In nucleotides, the CDR3 is TGTGCCAGTACCCTTTCTGGGCAGGGGGAAGGCTACACCTTC. This encodes CASTLSGQGEGYTF.

The chain uses TRBV4-2 and TRBJ2-7, with 11 bases matching TRBD2. The CDR3 is made up of 14 amino acids. Germline assignment: CDR1 LGHNA and CDR2 YNFKEQ. V dropped 2 bases and J dropped 6; count of bases not matched to a gene: 3. CDR3 protein: CASSQRLAGIEQYF. CDR3 DNA: TGTGCCAGCAGCCAACGACTAGCGGGGATCGAGCAGTACTTC.

The chain links TRBV5-1 to TRBJ2-1; 7 bases map to TRBD1. The CDR3 totals 15 residues. Germline V gene lookup returns CDR1 SGHRS and CDR2 YFSETQ. V shed 4 bases and J 0 bases; nucleotides not matched to a gene: 4. CDR3 bases: TGCGCCAGCAGCCTCCGGGACAGCTCCTACAATGAGCAGTTCTTC. Amino acids: CASSLRDSSYNEQFF.